One and the same sample provided the 31 T cell receptor beta chains below, sequenced in a study of tumor and adjacent non-tumor tissue in lung cancer. Three rounds of nested PCR, following a modified ARM-PCR protocol, produced the TCRbeta library. TCRdb analysed the multiplex PCR reads with MiXCR anew, one entry per CDR3 protein. The table has about 85,000 distinct CDR3 sequences, roughly two thirds seen once; the top ten hold around 15%. No cell sorting was done before RNA was extracted from the tissue. Sequences were obtained from lung tumor tissue. The receptors stem from a man aged 65 to 79 with non-small cell lung cancer.

This rearrangement joins TRBV20-1 to TRBJ2-5, with 8 bases lining up with TRBD1. Germline V gene lookup returns CDR1 DFQATT and CDR2 SNEGSKA (reference sequence). This CDR3 contains 18 residues. Trimming cost V 1 base and J 5 bases; bases outside gene matches: 18. The CDR3 DNA follows: TGCAGTGCTAGAGGCCACCCGGACAGGGAAATTGGTATCGAGACCCAGTACTTC. This translates into CSARGHPDREIGIETQYF.

With respect to this clonotype: The junction does not match germline at one end; this may be a read error. This chain uses TRBV4-2 with TRBJ2-1; D tentatively reads TRBD1 or TRBD2 (6 bases each). Germline CDR1 is LGHNA and CDR2 is YNFKEQ. The CDR3 extends over 13 amino acids. This CDR3 reads CASGSTGGNEQFF. In DNA form, the CDR3 reads TGTGCTAGCGGCTCGACAGGCGGCAATGAACAGTTCTTC.

Only a few counts were recorded for this clonotype. The rearrangement joins TRBV5-1 to TRBJ2-2, with TRBD1 matching 9 bases. The junction had 6 bases not matched to a gene; V was cut back by 5 bases and J by 4 bases. The germline CDR1 and CDR2 sequences are SGHRS and YFSETQ. The CDR3 is made up of 15 amino acids. The CDR3 is CASRTQGAGTGELFF. CDR3 nucleotides: TGCGCCAGCAGAACACAGGGGGCGGGCACCGGGGAGCTGTTTTTT.

In this sample, this clonotype turned up many times. V usage is TRBV4-1 and J usage is TRBJ2-1; maybe TRBD2 (6 bases). Germline CDR1 MGHRA, CDR2 YSYEKL. This CDR3 region has 16 residues. Trimming left V 6 bases short and J 7 bases short, with 22 bases between. DNA for the CDR3: TGCGCCAGCAGTTCCCGCCTGGCGGGGCACGGGAATGAGCAGTTCTTC. Amino acids: CASSSRLAGHGNEQFF.

The chain joins TRBV28 to TRBJ1-1, with D possibly matching TRBD1 (5 bases). The CDR3 runs 15 residues. CDR1 MDHEN and CDR2 SYDVKM come from the germline V gene. The V end lost 11 bases, the J end lost 1 base, and 20 bases lay between the germline ends. The CDR3 DNA reads as TGTGCCGGCACCTCCGGAGGGGAAGGGAACACTGAAGCTTTCTTT. It specifies CAGTSGGEGNTEAFF.

As regards this clonotype: A much larger clone lies one base from this, so it may be a read error. The V and J genes are TRBV5-6 and TRBJ1-2, with TRBD1 matching 9 bases. The CDR3 has 14 amino acids. J was trimmed by 9 bases and V by 4 bases; bases with no gene match: 10. Germline values: CDR1 SGHDT, CDR2 YYEEEE. CDR3 residues: CASSQDRGQRSYTF. The CDR3 bases are TGTGCCAGCAGCCAGGACAGGGGACAGAGGAGCTACACCTTC.

To note about this clonotype: The CDR3 ends on some other residue instead of the conserved phenylalanine or tryptophan, so this is likely a read error. The CDR3 DNA reads as TGCGCCAGCAGCTTCGGGGGACTAGCGGGAGTAAGTGCGGTAAATGAGCAGTTCTTA. Protein sequence: CASSFGGLAGVSAVNEQFL. The chain is built from TRBV5-1 and TRBJ2-1; 14 bases agree with TRBD2. CDR1 SGHRS and CDR2 YFSETQ come from the germline V gene. V trimming: 2 bases; J trimming: 7 bases; junction bases outside the gene matches: 14. The CDR3 covers 19 residues.

Concerning this clonotype itself: It may be a read error: a sequence one base away is much more abundant. The chain has TRBV30 and TRBJ1-1; D not resolved. The CDR3 has 14 amino acids. The V and J ends lost 3 bases and 1 base respectively, with 12 bases between them. Germline values: CDR1 GTSNPN, CDR2 SVGIG (reference sequence). The CDR3 nucleotides read TGTGCCTGGAGGGTCGAAAGGGAGAACACTGAAGCTTTCTTT. It translates to CAWRVERENTEAFF.

The sample holds many counts of this clonotype. The V call is TRBV6-1, the J call TRBJ1-5; 12 positions match TRBD1. Germline CDR1 reads MNHNS; CDR2 reads SASEGT. V dropped 3 bases and J dropped 6; count of bases not matched to a gene: 6. This CDR3 comprises 16 residues. The CDR3 DNA reads as TGTGCCAGCAGTGACCTACCGGGACAGGGGGCTCAGCCCCAGCATTTT. This sequence encodes CASSDLPGQGAQPQHF.

This clonotype was observed a single time. Possible read error: a much larger clone is one base away. The V gene is TRBV20-1, the J gene TRBJ2-7; D may be TRBD2 (6 bases). Germline V lookup: CDR1 DFQATT, CDR2 SNEGSKA (reference sequence). The CDR3 extends over 13 amino acids. The CDR3 protein is CIAPGTGTYEQYF. CDR3 bases: TGCATTGCCCCCGGGACTGGGACCTACGAGCAGTACTTC.

This clonotype was recorded at least ten times. The J gene is TRBJ2-5, the V gene TRBV5-1; 7 positions match TRBD1. J was trimmed by 4 bases and V by 3 bases; bases with no gene match: 6. The CDR3 sequence is 14 residues long. Germline CDR1 and CDR2: SGHRS and YFSETQ. CDR3 region: CASSSRGPGETQYF. The CDR3 DNA reads as TGCGCCAGCAGCTCTAGGGGGCCTGGAGAGACCCAGTACTTC.

On this clonotype: One end of the junction is discordant with germline, which a read error may explain. CDR3 DNA sequence: TGTGCCAGCAGCGGACAGGGAGGCTACAATGAGCGGTTCTTC. It is translated as CASSGQGGYNERFF. This chain links TRBV7-9 with TRBJ2-1; TRBD1 matches 8 bases. The CDR3 extends over 14 amino acids. From germline, CDR1 is SEHNR and CDR2 FQNEAQ (reference sequence).

J is TRBJ2-7 and V is TRBV11-2; D ambiguous. The CDR3 loop spans 14 amino acids. Between the trimmed V and J ends, which lost 0 bases and 8 bases, there was a span of 14 bases. The germline CDR1 and CDR2 sequences are SGHAT and FQNNGV. CDR3 nucleotides: TGTGCCAGCAGCTTAGATTTGATGTGTTACAAGCAGTACTTC. It codes for CASSLDLMCYKQYF.

This clonotype came up many times. The chain couples TRBV4-1 to TRBJ1-3; 9 nucleotides match TRBD1. The V and J ends lost 4 bases and 11 bases, in that order; junction bases with no gene match: 18. There are 17 residues in the CDR3. From germline, CDR1 is MGHRA and CDR2 YSYEKL. This chain's CDR3 is CASSPVGTGSRSGAIYF. In nucleotides, the CDR3 is TGCGCCAGCAGCCCCGTGGGGACAGGGTCTAGAAGTGGGGCCATATATTTT.

The table lists this clonotype with a count of one. This chain uses TRBV11-2 with TRBJ1-6, with D unresolved. Germline values: CDR1 SGHAT, CDR2 FQNNGV. The CDR3 contains 16 residues. CDR3 protein: CANSLGWSPYNSPLHF. The CDR3 DNA sequence: TGTGCTAACAGCTTAGGGTGGAGCCCTTATAATTCACCCCTCCACTTT.

With regard to this clonotype: The junction departs from germline at one end; a sequencing error may be responsible. This chain links TRBV11-2 with TRBJ2-2; the D is unclear. Germline values: CDR1 SGHAT, CDR2 FQNNGV. CDR3 length: 17 amino acids. The CDR3 nucleotides read TGTGCTAGCATCCCTTGGGGTAAGGGTATGAGCACCGGGGAGCTGTTTTTT. This gives the protein CASIPWGKGMSTGELFF.

Details on this clonotype: One end of the junction does not line up with germline, which may come from a read error. The gene calls are TRBV11-1 and TRBJ2-3, with D perhaps TRBD1 or TRBD2 (6 bases each). The CDR3 totals 15 residues. Germline V gene lookup returns CDR1 SGHAT and CDR2 FQDESV (reference sequence). CDR3 protein: CVSSVRGGKTGTQYF. CDR3 DNA: TGTGTCAGCAGCGTCCGAGGGGGGAAGACAGGTACGCAGTATTTT.

As concerns this clonotype: Germline and junction disagree at one end, which may indicate a read error. This rearrangement joins TRBV6-2 or TRBV6-3 to TRBJ2-1; TRBD1 matches 7 bases. The CDR3 extends over 14 amino acids. Germline V gene lookup returns CDR1 MNHEY and CDR2 SVGEGT. The CDR3: CASRDPGQCNEQFF. CDR3 nucleotides: TGTGCCAGCAGAGACCCGGGACAGTGCAATGAGCAATTCTTC.

As regards this clonotype: One end of the junction fails to match germline, which may point to a read error. The chain joins TRBV11-3 to TRBJ2-1; D may be TRBD2 (5 bases). This CDR3 spans 15 amino acids. The germline V gene encodes CDR1 SGHNT and CDR2 YENEEA. The CDR3 is CACSLDRGTNNERFF. CDR3 DNA sequence: TGTGCCTGCAGCTTAGATCGGGGAACTAATAATGAGCGGTTCTTC.

V is TRBV11-2 and J is TRBJ2-5; weak D call: TRBD2 (5 bases). Trimming took off 9 bases at V and 4 bases at J, with 12 bases between the two ends. The CDR3 is 12 amino acids. Germline loops: CDR1 SGHAT, CDR2 FQNNGV. CDR3: CASTQEGETQYF. In nucleotides, the CDR3 is TGTGCCAGTACCCAAGAGGGAGAGACCCAGTACTTC.

The sample holds many counts of this clonotype. The chain couples TRBV6-5 to TRBJ2-7, with 9 bases identical to TRBD1. The germline V gene has CDR1 MNHEY and CDR2 SVGAGI. J gave up 7 bases and V 0 bases, and 7 bases lay outside the gene matches. The CDR3 spans 15 residues. The CDR3, as DNA: TGTGCCAGCAGTTACTCTACAGGGGGCCCCTCGGAGCAGTACTTC. Residues: CASSYSTGGPSEQYF.

This clonotype is medium-sized in the sample. The rearrangement joins TRBV11-2 to TRBJ2-7, with D possibly matching TRBD2 (5 bases). Germline loops: CDR1 SGHAT, CDR2 FQNNGV. The CDR3 sequence is 14 residues long. The V and J ends lost 3 bases and 6 bases respectively, with 15 bases between them. In DNA form, the CDR3 reads TGTGCCAGCAGCTTCATTGAGGGCAAAGGCGAGCAGTACTTC. This encodes CASSFIEGKGEQYF.

This clonotype was detected a few times. The chain combines TRBV7-8 with TRBJ2-2, with 8 bases aligning to TRBD2. J was trimmed by 5 bases and V by 3 bases; bases with no gene match: 5. The CDR3 spans 15 residues. Germline V gives CDR1 SGHVS, CDR2 FQNEAQ. The CDR3 loop is CASSFSGGGTGELFF. The CDR3 DNA sequence: TGTGCCAGCAGCTTCTCGGGGGGGGGTACCGGGGAGCTGTTTTTT.

This clonotype was recorded at least ten times. The chain carries TRBV20-1 and TRBJ2-7; possibly TRBD1 or TRBD2 for D (5 bases each). V gave up 5 bases and J gave up 6 bases, with 11 bases separating them. The germline gives CDR1 DFQATT, CDR2 SNEGSKA (reference sequence). This CDR3 is 11 amino acids long. The CDR3 loop reads CSAEGTVEQYF. The CDR3 DNA reads as TGCAGTGCTGAGGGGACCGTCGAGCAGTACTTC.

This clonotype was seen at least ten times. The gene calls are TRBV11-2 and TRBJ2-7; 8 bases match TRBD1. Germline CDR1 and CDR2: SGHAT and FQNNGV. The CDR3 extends over 16 amino acids. J gave up 4 bases and V 5 bases, and 13 bases lay outside the gene matches. Here the CDR3 reads CASSPGPGQAAYEQYF. The CDR3 DNA sequence: TGTGCCAGCAGCCCGGGACCGGGACAGGCTGCATACGAGCAGTACTTC.

A remark on this clonotype: Likely a read error: the CDR3 ends without its conserved phenylalanine or tryptophan. The rearrangement uses TRBV28 and TRBJ2-7; D might be TRBD2 (6 bases). The V gene lost 7 bases and the J gene lost 3 bases, with 16 bases spanning the gap. Germline V lookup: CDR1 MDHEN, CDR2 SYDVKM. This CDR3 has 14 residues. The CDR3, as DNA: TGTGCCAGCATGACTCCAGGGAGGAACTACGAGCAGTACCTC. This gives the protein CASMTPGRNYEQYL.

The rearrangement links TRBV29-1 to TRBJ2-1; D is perhaps TRBD1 or TRBD2 (6 bases each). The CDR3 sequence is 12 residues long. Germline CDR1 is SQVTM and CDR2 is ANQGSEA. The CDR3 bases are TGCGGCGAGGGGGGACATACGAATGAGCAGTTCTTC. Its translation is CGEGGHTNEQFF.

The J gene is TRBJ1-2, the V gene TRBV14; unclear D gene. CDR1 and CDR2 (germline): SGHDN, FVKESK. V lost 7 bases to trimming and J lost 10 bases, with 19 bases between them. This CDR3 has 13 amino acids. CDR3 sequence reads: CASTRVGGDDYTF. Here the CDR3 DNA reads TGTGCCAGCACCCGTGTCGGAGGTGATGACTACACCTTC.

With regard to this clonotype: The junction differs from germline at one of its ends, possibly a read error. V gene TRBV12-3 or TRBV12-4 combines with J gene TRBJ2-1; TRBD2 might be the D (5 bases). This CDR3 is 14 amino acids long. This CDR3 is CASSLLGVRNVQFF. The CDR3 bases are TGTGCCAGCAGTTTATTGGGAGTTCGAAATGTGCAGTTCTTC.

This clonotype was counted only a few times. The V and J genes are TRBV5-5 and TRBJ2-2; D may correspond to TRBD1 or TRBD2 (6 bases each). Trimming stripped 2 bases from V and 6 bases from J, with 14 bases between. This CDR3 is 15 amino acids long. CDR1 is SGHKS, CDR2 YYEKEE, per germline (reference sequence). This CDR3 is CASSFVQGGSGELFF. CDR3 sequence (DNA): TGTGCCAGCAGCTTCGTACAGGGAGGATCCGGGGAGCTGTTTTTT.

This clonotype was seen a single time. Without the conserved terminal phenylalanine or tryptophan, this CDR3 likely stems from a read error. The chain links TRBV29-1 to TRBJ1-1; D is possibly TRBD1 (5 bases). Per germline, CDR1 SQVTM and CDR2 ANQGSEA. Trimming stripped 7 bases from V and 11 bases from J, with 17 bases between. The CDR3 length is 11 residues. The DNA for the CDR3 is TGCAGCGATGATGGGGCCAGACGGGCTTTCTCT. Translating it yields CSDDGARRAFS.